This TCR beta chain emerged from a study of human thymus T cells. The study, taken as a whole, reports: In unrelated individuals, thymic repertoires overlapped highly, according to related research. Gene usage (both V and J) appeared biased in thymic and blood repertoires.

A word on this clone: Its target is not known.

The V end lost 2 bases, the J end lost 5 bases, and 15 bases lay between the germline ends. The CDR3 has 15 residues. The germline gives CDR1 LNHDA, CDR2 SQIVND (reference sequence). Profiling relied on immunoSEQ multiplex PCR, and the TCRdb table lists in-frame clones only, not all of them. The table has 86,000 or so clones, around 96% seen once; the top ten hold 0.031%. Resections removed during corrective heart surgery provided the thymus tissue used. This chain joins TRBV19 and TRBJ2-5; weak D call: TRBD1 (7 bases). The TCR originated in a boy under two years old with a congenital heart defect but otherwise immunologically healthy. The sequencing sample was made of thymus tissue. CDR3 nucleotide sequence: TGTGCCAGTAGTATAAGGTCAGCAGGGGGGGAGACCCAGTACTTC. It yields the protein CASSIRSAGGETQYF.